The 24 T cell receptor beta chains reported below all come from one sample, sequenced in a study of T-cell reconstitution after alpha-beta-depleted transplantation in children. Construction of the TCRbeta library involved unique molecular identifiers. TCRdb independently ran MiXCR on the PCR reads; one entry per CDR3 protein. Among approximately 490,000 distinct CDR3 sequences listed, approximately 12% were seen once. The sample was PBMCs from the stem cell graft donor, taken from the stem cell graft. These receptors were collected from a human donor who donated a stem cell graft to a child with combined immunodeficiency.

The V call is TRBV7-3, the J call TRBJ2-1; possible D gene TRBD2, 6 bases. V lost 4 bases to trimming and J lost 5 bases, with 15 bases between them. This CDR3 is built from 15 residues. Germline CDR1 is SGHTA and CDR2 is FQGTGA. CDR3 region: CASSSLGSTHNEQFF. CDR3 coding DNA: TGTGCCAGCAGCTCGCTCGGGAGTACCCACAATGAGCAGTTCTTC.

V usage is TRBV7-2 and J usage is TRBJ2-3; perhaps D is TRBD1 or TRBD2 (7 bases each). Germline lookup yields CDR1 SGHTA and CDR2 FQGNSA. V shed 6 bases and J shed 2 bases, with 15 bases lying between them. CDR3 length: 15 residues. The CDR3 is CASRTPGGVTDTQYF. CDR3 coding DNA: TGTGCCAGCAGGACCCCAGGGGGGGTCACAGATACGCAGTATTTT.

The chain uses TRBV5-6 and TRBJ2-5; D unresolved. CDR3 length: 17 amino acids. With 0 bases removed from V and 2 bases from J, the gap between germline ends came to 17 bases. The germline V gene has CDR1 SGHDT and CDR2 YYEEEE. CDR3 sequence (DNA): TGTGCCAGCAGCTTGGACAGACTTTCTGCTATGCAAGAGACCCAGTACTTC. It translates to CASSLDRLSAMQETQYF.

This clonotype was seen ten or more times. The chain links TRBV4-3 to TRBJ2-2; the D gene is possibly TRBD2 (5 bases). The germline V gene has CDR1 LGHNA and CDR2 YSLEER. The CDR3 extends over 15 amino acids. V was clipped by 0 bases and J by 4 bases, with 9 bases between them. This CDR3 is CASSQDRTRTGELFF. CDR3 bases: TGCGCCAGCAGCCAAGATAGGACTCGCACCGGGGAGCTGTTTTTT.

This clonotype has only a few counts. The chain couples TRBV6-2 or TRBV6-3 to TRBJ2-2, with 7 bases lining up with TRBD1. The germline gives CDR1 MNHEY, CDR2 SVGEGT. This CDR3 region has 13 residues. Unmatched junction bases numbered 0, after V lost 2 bases and J lost 6 bases. Here the CDR3 DNA reads TGTGCCAGCAGTTACCAGGGGGCCGGGGAGCTGTTTTTT. It codes for CASSYQGAGELFF.

The CDR3 DNA sequence: TGCAGTGCTAGAGATATTCGTCCAAAGAGGATTGAGGGTAATTCACCCCTCCACTTT. It codes for CSARDIRPKRIEGNSPLHF. This rearrangement joins TRBV20-1 to TRBJ1-6; D remains unclear. Germline V CDR1 and CDR2: DFQATT, SNEGSKA (reference sequence). The CDR3 has 19 amino acids. V gave up 0 bases and J gave up 6 bases, with 24 bases separating them.

This clonotype was picked up a small number of times. The genes are TRBV7-3 and TRBJ2-4; D call uncertain. This CDR3 is 21 amino acids long. The V end was cut by 1 base, the J end by 0 bases, with 25 bases between. Germline V gene data show CDR1 as SGHTA and CDR2 as FQGTGA. The DNA for the CDR3 is TGTGCCAGCAGCTTAAGGACCCTGGGGTCAGCCATCGCACTAGCCAAAAACATTCAGTACTTC. As protein: CASSLRTLGSAIALAKNIQYF.

This chain links TRBV5-8 with TRBJ2-5; TRBD1 matches 9 bases. Trimming removed 1 base from V and 5 bases from J; junction bases left unmatched: 3. The CDR3 covers 14 residues. Germline V CDR1 and CDR2: SGHTS, YDEGEE. The CDR3 sequence is CASSLTTGGETQYF. For the CDR3, the DNA is TGTGCCAGCAGCTTGACGACAGGGGGGGAGACCCAGTACTTC.

The rearrangement links TRBV11-2 to TRBJ2-1, with 8 bases that match TRBD2. Trimming cost V 5 bases and J 3 bases; bases outside gene matches: 15. Germline CDR1 reads SGHAT; CDR2 reads FQNNGV. This CDR3 spans 18 amino acids. The CDR3 reads CASSRLIGVRGVYNEQFF. CDR3 DNA: TGTGCCAGCAGCCGACTGATTGGGGTGCGGGGGGTCTACAATGAGCAGTTCTTC.

This clonotype was observed many times. This chain links TRBV7-6 with TRBJ1-6; tentative D call: TRBD1 (5 bases). V lost 5 bases to trimming and J lost 6 bases, with 11 bases between them. The CDR3 consists of 14 residues. CDR1 is SGHVS, CDR2 FNYEAQ, per germline. CDR3 DNA sequence: TGTGCCAGCAGCACTCCGGGGCCTAATTCACCCCTCCACTTT. Encoded protein: CASSTPGPNSPLHF.

The V gene is TRBV12-3 or TRBV12-4, the J gene TRBJ2-5, with 9 bases identical to TRBD2. This CDR3 is built from 14 residues. V shed 5 bases, J shed 10 bases, and the junction held 11 bases outside the gene matches. The CDR3 loop is CASSRGTSQTGQYF. CDR3 bases: TGTGCCAGCAGTCGCGGGACTAGCCAGACTGGCCAGTACTTC.

This clonotype was observed many times. V and J are TRBV25-1 and TRBJ2-7; possibly TRBD1 for D (6 bases). Germline CDR1 is MGHDK and CDR2 is SYGVNS. Trimming cost V 6 bases and J 2 bases, with 17 bases left between them. The CDR3 totals 15 residues. CDR3: CASRSASTGTYEQYF. The CDR3 bases are TGTGCCAGCAGATCTGCCTCGACAGGTACCTACGAGCAGTACTTC.

This clonotype occurred many times. The chain uses TRBV15 and TRBJ2-3; D gene unclear. CDR1 is LNHNV and CDR2 is YYDKDF in the germline V gene (reference sequence). CDR3 length: 13 residues. V dropped 0 bases and J dropped 2 bases, with 3 bases sitting between them. CDR3 protein: CATSRDYTDTQYF. CDR3 sequence (DNA): TGTGCCACCAGCAGAGACTACACAGATACGCAGTATTTT.

This clonotype was counted ten times or more. The chain links TRBV5-1 to TRBJ2-7; 8 bases are shared with TRBD1. Per germline, CDR1 SGHRS and CDR2 YFSETQ. The CDR3 extends over 14 amino acids. J was trimmed by 3 bases and V by 4 bases; bases with no gene match: 6. CDR3: CASSIGQGDYEQYF. Here the CDR3 DNA reads TGCGCCAGCAGCATCGGACAGGGTGACTACGAGCAGTACTTC.

This sequence joins TRBV12-3 or TRBV12-4 and TRBJ2-1; TRBD2 aligns across 12 bases. The CDR3 length is 19 residues. V dropped 0 bases and J dropped 0; count of bases not matched to a gene: 6. CDR3 amino acids: CASSLARGLAGSSYNEQFF. As DNA, the CDR3 is TGTGCCAGCAGTTTAGCGCGAGGACTAGCGGGAAGCTCCTACAATGAGCAGTTCTTC.

This clonotype was seen more than once but under ten times. V usage is TRBV28 and J usage is TRBJ1-4, with D perhaps matching TRBD1 (5 bases). Trimming took off 3 bases at V and 10 bases at J, with 18 bases between the two ends. The germline V gene has CDR1 MDHEN and CDR2 SYDVKM. This CDR3 is built from 15 residues. The CDR3, as DNA: TGTGCCAGCAGTTTCCCCGGGACGGGAAGGGGAAAACTGTTTTTT. Residues: CASSFPGTGRGKLFF.

The rearrangement uses TRBV20-1 and TRBJ2-2; 12 bases are shared with TRBD2. This CDR3 region has 16 residues. The germline V gene has CDR1 DFQATT and CDR2 SNEGSKA (reference sequence). With 3 bases clipped from V and 6 bases from J, the junction kept 8 bases outside the gene matches. CDR3 sequence: CSASPSGGAVAGELFF. The CDR3 nucleotides are TGCAGTGCTAGCCCTAGCGGGGGGGCCGTGGCCGGGGAGCTGTTTTTT.

This rearrangement joins TRBV12-3 or TRBV12-4 to TRBJ1-2, with D possibly matching TRBD1 (5 bases). The CDR3 totals 14 residues. The V and J ends lost 5 bases and 3 bases respectively, with 13 bases between them. The CDR3 loop reads CASSPGIGDYGYTF. In nucleotides, the CDR3 is TGTGCCAGCAGTCCCGGGATAGGGGACTATGGCTACACCTTC.

This clonotype was seen only a few times. The rearrangement links TRBV7-9 to TRBJ2-1, with D unresolved. V shed 5 bases and J shed 10 bases, with 15 bases lying between them. Germline V CDR1 and CDR2: SEHNR, FQNEAQ (reference sequence). CDR3 length equals 13 residues. CDR3 nucleotides: TGTGCCAGCAGCCCCCCGTCCCATTGGGAGCAGTTCTTC. Encoded protein: CASSPPSHWEQFF. The complete variable domain, with remaining parts taken from reference TRBV7-9 and TRBJ2-1, reads DTGVSQNPRHKITKRGQNVTFRCDPISEHNRLYWYRQTLGQGPEFLTYFQNEAQLEKSRLLSDRFSAERPKGSFSTLEIQRTEQGDSAMYLCASSPPSHWEQFFGPGTRLTVL.

The chain recombines TRBV20-1 with TRBJ1-1; D not resolved. In germline, CDR1 is DFQATT, CDR2 SNEGSKA (reference sequence). Trimming removed 4 bases from V and 4 bases from J, with 13 bases in between. The CDR3 runs to 13 residues. The CDR3 DNA sequence: TGCAGTGCTACAGGAGTAGGAAGCACTGAAGCTTTCTTT. It yields the protein CSATGVGSTEAFF.

In its sample, this clonotype was seen a few times. V usage is TRBV6-1 and J usage is TRBJ2-7, with 10 bases lining up with TRBD1. Germline values: CDR1 MNHNS, CDR2 SASEGT. The CDR3 totals 15 residues. The J segment lost 2 bases and the V segment lost 6 bases, leaving 7 bases of the junction unmatched. The CDR3 loop reads CASSRGQGTTYEQYF. DNA of the CDR3: TGTGCCAGCAGCCGGGGACAGGGGACGACCTACGAGCAGTACTTC.

The CDR3 sequence is CATSDWQGWTGELFF. The CDR3, as DNA: TGTGCCACCAGTGATTGGCAAGGGTGGACCGGGGAGCTGTTTTTT. V usage is TRBV24-1 and J usage is TRBJ2-2; D is uncertain. V lost 2 bases and J lost 5, with 11 bases in between. The CDR3 is made up of 15 amino acids. Germline-derived CDR1 and CDR2 are KGHDR and SFDVKD.

This clonotype was recorded a few times. The chain joins TRBV5-1 to TRBJ2-2; TRBD2 agrees at 13 bases. This CDR3 is 16 amino acids long. Germline CDR1 and CDR2: SGHRS and YFSETQ. V gave up 3 bases and J gave up 6 bases; unmatched junction bases: 5. The chain's CDR3 is CASSSFGLAGAGELFF. The CDR3 DNA follows: TGCGCCAGCAGCTCCTTTGGACTAGCGGGAGCCGGGGAGCTGTTTTTT.

The J gene is TRBJ1-5, the V gene TRBV10-3; D call uncertain. V was cut by 6 bases and J by 0 bases, with 12 bases left in between. CDR1 ENHRY and CDR2 SYGVKD come from the germline V gene. The CDR3 is 15 residues long. The CDR3 DNA reads as TGTGCCATCAGCGACCCCCAGTATAGCAATCAGCCCCAGCATTTT. The encoded protein is CAISDPQYSNQPQHF.